A selection of T cell receptor beta chains follows, all from one sample in a study of graft-versus-host responses after intestinal transplantation. Repertoires were generated with immunoSEQ multiplex PCR, while TCRdb's copy carries only in-frame clones and drops some. Of about 63,000 clones listed, roughly 89% were seen once; the top ten hold roughly 1.7%. The input for sequencing was ileum tissue, taken 350 to 400 days after transplant. The receptors derive from a human patient who received an intestinal transplant, so some T cells may come from the graft donor. Both conserved end residues are part of each CDR3. D genes are given only for firm matches. The listing skips clone size in some rows; elsewhere it reads once, few, many or a size class.

j_call v_call clone_size d_call cdr3_aa cdr3_nt
TRBJ2-2 TRBV23-1 - TRBD1 CASSHVTTGQGWETGELFF TGCGCCAGCAGTCACGTCACCACAGGACAGGGATGGGAGACCGGGGAGCTGTTTTTT
TRBJ1-2 TRBV13 - - CASSLGHGYTF TGTGCCAGCAGCTTAGGCCATGGCTACACCTTC
TRBJ2-3 TRBV10-1 - TRBD1 CASSKGQAGDTQYF TGCGCCAGCAGTAAGGGACAGGCAGGAGATACGCAGTATTTT
TRBJ2-1 TRBV6-5 few - CASSYYGQSWNEQFF TGTGCCAGCAGTTACTACGGACAGTCTTGGAATGAGCAGTTCTTC
TRBJ1-4 TRBV6-4 - - CASSDNAGSLFF TGTGCCAGCAGTGACAACGCAGGGTCGCTGTTTTTT
TRBJ1-1 TRBV18 - - CASSLGGGTEAFF TGTGCCAGCTCACTAGGTGGCGGTACTGAAGCTTTCTTT
TRBJ2-7 TRBV15 - TRBD1 CATSRGRDRDYEQYF TGTGCCACCAGCAGAGGTCGGGACAGGGACTACGAGCAGTACTTC
TRBJ2-1 TRBV29-1 - - CSGGPFNEQFF TGCAGCGGCGGACCTTTCAATGAGCAGTTCTTC
TRBJ2-7 TRBV7-9 - TRBD1 CASSGGTGASYEQYF TGTGCCAGCAGCGGGGGGACAGGGGCATCCTACGAGCAGTACTTC
TRBJ2-5 TRBV7-9 - - CASSLGTPLSQYF TGTGCCAGCAGCCTAGGGACACCCTTGAGCCAGTACTTC
TRBJ2-1 TRBV7-9 - - CASSLPSNEQFF TGTGCCAGCAGCTTACCCTCCAATGAGCAGTTCTTC
TRBJ2-7 TRBV5-1 - - CASSLGSATYEQYF TGCGCCAGCAGCTTAGGGTCCGCTACCTACGAGCAGTACTTC
TRBJ1-1 TRBV19 - - CASSIPRGGYTEAFF TGTGCCAGTAGTATCCCACGCGGGGGGTACACTGAAGCTTTCTTT
TRBJ2-2 TRBV7-2 - - CASSLWRAGELFF TGTGCCAGCAGCTTATGGAGGGCCGGGGAGCTGTTTTTT
TRBJ2-7 TRBV5-4 - - CASSPWGSTYEQYF TGTGCCAGCAGCCCGTGGGGCTCAACCTACGAGCAGTACTTC
TRBJ1-1 TRBV27 - - CASSLMGSDYTEAFF TGTGCCAGCAGTTTAATGGGGTCGGACTACACTGAAGCTTTCTTT
TRBJ2-7 TRBV4-1 - TRBD2 CASSPGLAVTYEQYF TGCGCCAGCAGCCCAGGGCTAGCGGTTACCTACGAGCAGTACTTC
TRBJ1-2 TRBV6-6 - - CASSFRAVPDGYTF TGTGCCAGCAGTTTCCGGGCAGTCCCTGATGGCTACACCTTC
TRBJ1-6 TRBV25-1 - - CASSRGPENSPLHF TGTGCCAGCAGTCGGGGACCAGAGAATTCACCCCTCCACTTT
TRBJ2-3 TRBV27 - TRBD2 CASSFLAGGGTDTQYF TGTGCCAGCAGTTTTCTAGCGGGAGGAGGCACAGATACGCAGTATTTT
TRBJ2-7 TRBV2 - - CASRVDNYEQYF TGTGCCAGCAGGGTCGACAACTACGAGCAGTACTTC
TRBJ1-2 TRBV29-1 once - CSVEEGTTIYGYTF TGCAGCGTTGAAGAGGGAACGACCATCTATGGCTACACCTTC
TRBJ1-5 TRBV28 - - CASSPGEYSNQPQHF TGTGCCAGCAGCCCGGGGGAGTATAGCAATCAGCCCCAGCATTTT
TRBJ2-2 TRBV29-1 - - CSVNSYGELFF TGCAGCGTGAACTCGTACGGGGAGCTGTTTTTT
TRBJ1-1 TRBV6-1 once - CASRRRGTEAFF TGTGCCAGCAGACGGAGGGGCACTGAAGCTTTCTTT
TRBJ2-2 TRBV28 - TRBD1 CASSPPTGTGGELFF TGTGCCAGCAGTCCCCCGACAGGGACAGGCGGGGAGCTGTTTTTT
TRBJ2-1 TRBV6-5 - - CASRDNEQFF TGTGCCAGCAGAGACAATGAGCAGTTCTTC
TRBJ2-2 TRBV6-5 - - CASSGANTGELFF TGTGCCAGCAGCGGGGCAAACACCGGGGAGCTGTTTTTT
TRBJ1-3 TRBV7-8 - TRBD1 CASSFGTGGNTIYF TGTGCCAGCAGCTTCGGGACAGGTGGAAACACCATATATTTT
TRBJ2-1 TRBV7-3 - - CASSPYIGEQFF TGTGCCAGCAGCCCCTACATAGGCGAGCAGTTCTTC
TRBJ2-5 TRBV5-6 - - CASSLGGSIQETQYF TGTGCCAGCAGCTTGGGGGGCAGCATACAAGAGACCCAGTACTTC
TRBJ2-7 TRBV7-9 - - CASSLVTAGEQYF TGTGCCAGCAGCTTAGTAACTGCCGGCGAGCAGTACTTC
TRBJ1-1 TRBV6-5 once TRBD1 CASSPTGGLNTEAFF TGTGCCAGCAGCCCGACAGGGGGATTGAACACTGAAGCTTTCTTT
TRBJ2-1 TRBV5-6 - - CASSWEADNEQFF TGTGCCAGCAGCTGGGAGGCGGACAATGAGCAGTTCTTC
TRBJ1-5 TRBV28 - - CASSFIGGNQPQHF TGTGCCAGCAGTTTTATCGGGGGCAATCAGCCCCAGCATTTT
TRBJ1-1 TRBV15 - TRBD1 CATSSQTGVLAEAFF TGTGCCACCAGCAGTCAGACAGGGGTATTAGCTGAAGCTTTCTTT
TRBJ1-1 TRBV28 - TRBD1 CASSRARTGPVLMNTEAFF TGTGCCAGCAGCCGGGCCCGGACAGGACCGGTGCTCATGAACACTGAAGCTTTCTTT